The 26 T cell receptor beta chains below were found in one sample sequenced in a study of blood T cell repertoires in COVID-19. Sequencing used immunoSEQ multiplex PCR; TCRdb keeps in-frame clones, though not all of them. The table lists about 21,000 clones, 80% to 90% of them singletons. The sample was peripheral blood. The origin of the receptors is a human donor with active COVID-19. The donor label of this sample is uncertain.

This chain connects TRBV5-6 to TRBJ1-1, with TRBD1 as a possible D gene (5 bases). The V and J ends lost 4 bases and 0 bases respectively, with 10 bases between them. The CDR3 is 14 residues long. Germline CDR1 reads SGHDT; CDR2 reads YYEEEE. The CDR3 reads CASSADIMNTEAFF. In DNA, the CDR3 is TGTGCCAGCAGCGCGGACATAATGAACACTGAAGCTTTCTTT.

This chain uses TRBV24-1 with TRBJ2-2; TRBD1 might be the D (7 bases). The germline gives CDR1 KGHDR, CDR2 SFDVKD. There are 17 residues in the CDR3. The V end was cut by 10 bases, the J end by 4 bases, with 24 bases between. CDR3 region: CATKEGAPEGSTGELFF. CDR3 nucleotide sequence: TGTGCCACTAAGGAGGGGGCCCCAGAGGGAAGCACCGGGGAGCTGTTTTTT.

This chain joins TRBV4-2 and TRBJ2-7; a weak D match, TRBD2 (5 bases). Trimming stripped 0 bases from V and 2 bases from J, with 14 bases between. Germline V gene data show CDR1 as LGHNA and CDR2 as YNFKEQ. This CDR3 region has 16 residues. CDR3 nucleotides: TGTGCCAGCAGCCAAGATCGAGCCGGGGTGACCTACGAGCAGTACTTC. This sequence encodes CASSQDRAGVTYEQYF.

The chain is built from TRBV4-3 and TRBJ2-1, with 11 bases identical to TRBD2. With V trimmed by 5 bases and J by 3 bases, 3 bases remained unmatched. The CDR3 is made up of 15 amino acids. Germline V gives CDR1 LGHNA, CDR2 YSLEER. In DNA form, the CDR3 reads TGCGCCAGCAGCTACGGACTAGCGGGCTACAATGAGCAGTTCTTC. Protein sequence: CASSYGLAGYNEQFF.

This chain uses TRBV4-2 with TRBJ1-5; D perhaps matches TRBD1 (5 bases). Germline CDR1 is LGHNA and CDR2 is YNFKEQ. The CDR3 length is 15 residues. Trimming cost V 0 bases and J 2 bases, with 8 bases left between them. The CDR3 DNA sequence: TGTGCCAGCAGCCAAGAACGGGGGGGCAATCAGCCCCAGCATTTT. This sequence encodes CASSQERGGNQPQHF.

The rearrangement uses TRBV11-2 and TRBJ2-5; the D gene is possibly TRBD2 (6 bases). The V gene's germline CDR1 is SGHAT and CDR2 FQNNGV. There are 15 residues in the CDR3. V lost 6 bases to trimming and J lost 5 bases, with 19 bases between them. Here the CDR3 DNA reads TGTGCCAGCAGTCGCAGCGGAGGGGTTGGGGAGACCCAGTACTTC. Translating it yields CASSRSGGVGETQYF.

The genes are TRBV4-2 and TRBJ2-7, with 10 bases that match TRBD2. CDR1 is LGHNA, CDR2 YNFKEQ, per germline. V lost 1 base, J lost 2 bases, and 2 bases stayed unmatched. CDR3 size: 15 residues. Written as DNA, the CDR3 is TGTGCCAGCAGCCAAGTAGCGGGAGGACCCTACGAGCAGTACTTC. Its translation: CASSQVAGGPYEQYF.

The rearrangement links TRBV5-1 to TRBJ2-7; 12 positions match TRBD2. The CDR3 has 20 amino acids. J was trimmed by 2 bases and V by 0 bases; bases with no gene match: 15. The germline CDR1 and CDR2 sequences are SGHRS and YFSETQ. The CDR3 region has the DNA TGCGCCAGCAGCTTGGCTCCGGGACAGCGGACTAGCGGGGCTACCTACGAGCAGTACTTC. This translates into CASSLAPGQRTSGATYEQYF.

This clone was observed a handful of times. J is TRBJ1-5 and V is TRBV27; perhaps TRBD1 as D (5 bases). The ends were cut back, 3 bases at V and 4 bases at J, with 10 bases in the middle. This CDR3 has 14 amino acids. Germline lookup yields CDR1 MNHEY and CDR2 SMNVEV (reference sequence). This CDR3 is CASSFEAGNQPQHF. The DNA for the CDR3 is TGTGCCAGCAGTTTTGAGGCAGGGAATCAGCCCCAGCATTTT.

The J gene is TRBJ2-7, the V gene TRBV5-1, with D perhaps matching TRBD2 (5 bases). The CDR3 totals 14 residues. Per germline, CDR1 SGHRS and CDR2 YFSETQ. V gave up 0 bases and J gave up 3 bases, with 10 bases separating them. Written as DNA, the CDR3 is TGCGCCAGCAGCTTGGACCCAGCGGTCTACGAGCAGTACTTC. Protein: CASSLDPAVYEQYF.

The V gene is TRBV5-4, the J gene TRBJ2-7, with TRBD1 matching over 10 bases. The V gene's germline CDR1 is SGHNT and CDR2 YYREEE (reference sequence). The CDR3 spans 14 residues. Losses at the gene ends were 0 bases for V and 7 bases for J; bases not matched to a gene: 4. This CDR3 reads CASSLGQGAREQYF. The CDR3 nucleotides are TGTGCCAGCAGCTTGGGACAGGGGGCGCGGGAGCAGTACTTC.

This clone came up once. V usage is TRBV2 and J usage is TRBJ1-1, with unresolved D. Trimming removed 4 bases from V and 1 base from J, with 4 bases in between. Germline V gene sequence: CDR1 SNHLY, CDR2 FYNNEI. This CDR3 contains 12 residues. The CDR3 DNA sequence: TGTGCCAGCAGTGGTAAGAACACTGAAGCTTTCTTT. It specifies CASSGKNTEAFF.

V gene TRBV9 combines with J gene TRBJ2-3, with a weak D call TRBD2 (5 bases). Germline V gene sequence: CDR1 SGDLS, CDR2 YYNGEE. The V gene lost 2 bases and the J gene lost 2 bases, with 15 bases spanning the gap. The CDR3 runs 16 residues. The CDR3 nucleotides read TGTGCCAGCAGCGTGAGGAGCACGGGGTACACAGATACGCAGTATTTT. Translated, it gives CASSVRSTGYTDTQYF.

This clone showed up just a few times. This chain joins TRBV12-5 and TRBJ1-6; no reliable D call. V lost 6 bases to trimming and J lost 8 bases, with 8 bases between them. Germline V lookup: CDR1 LGHNT, CDR2 FRNRAP. The CDR3 runs 12 residues. CDR3 sequence reads: CASGPPDSPLHF. In DNA form, the CDR3 reads TGTGCTAGTGGCCCCCCCGATTCACCCCTCCACTTT.

V and J are TRBV7-2 and TRBJ2-5, with 10 bases aligning to TRBD1. Trimming took 11 bases from V and 5 from J; bases not matched to a gene: 8. CDR1 and CDR2 (germline): SGHTA, FQGNSA. This CDR3 has 13 residues. The CDR3 sequence is CAVGQGYMETQYF. CDR3 DNA sequence: TGTGCCGTGGGACAGGGGTACATGGAGACCCAGTACTTC.

V gene TRBV18 combines with J gene TRBJ2-3; 15 bases fit TRBD2. This CDR3 spans 18 amino acids. Germline-derived CDR1 and CDR2 are KGHSH and LQKENI. V shed 0 bases and J 5 bases; nucleotides not matched to a gene: 6. In DNA, the CDR3 is TGTGCCAGCTCACCACCGGGGACTAGCGGGGGGTTTGGAGATACGCAGTATTTT. It encodes CASSPPGTSGGFGDTQYF.

The rearrangement uses TRBV15 and TRBJ1-1, with D possibly TRBD1 on 5 matching bases. The CDR3 consists of 15 residues. Germline V gene sequence: CDR1 LNHNV, CDR2 YYDKDF (reference sequence). The V gene lost 1 base and the J gene lost 1 base, with 10 bases spanning the gap. CDR3 coding DNA: TGTGCCACCAGCAGAGTAGCCAGGGCGAACACTGAAGCTTTCTTT. As protein: CATSRVARANTEAFF.

The V and J genes are TRBV7-9 and TRBJ2-4; the D gene is possibly TRBD2 (5 bases). The CDR3 spans 14 residues. The V gene lost 5 bases and the J gene lost 3 bases, with 11 bases spanning the gap. The germline V gene has CDR1 SEHNR and CDR2 FQNEAQ (reference sequence). Here the CDR3 reads CASSPARDKNIQYF. CDR3 bases: TGTGCCAGCAGCCCCGCCCGGGACAAAAACATTCAGTACTTC.

This sequence joins TRBV25-1 and TRBJ2-5; a possible D gene is TRBD1 (6 bases). The CDR3 loop spans 15 amino acids. The V end lost 1 base, the J end lost 1 base, and 10 bases lay between the germline ends. The germline gives CDR1 MGHDK, CDR2 SYGVNS. The CDR3 DNA reads TGTGCCAGCAGTGAATTTAGGGGGACCCAAGAGACCCAGTACTTC. The encoded protein is CASSEFRGTQETQYF. Full variable domain (outside the CDR3, taken from reference TRBV25-1 and TRBJ2-5): EADIYQTPRYLVIGTGKKITLECSQTMGHDKMYWYQQDPGMELHLIHYSYGVNSTEKGDLSSESTVSRIRTEHFPLTLESARPSHTSQYLCASSEFRGTQETQYFGPGTRLLVL.

This clone came up a few times. The gene calls are TRBV6-1 and TRBJ1-2; perhaps TRBD1 as D (6 bases). Trimming removed 4 bases at V and 4 bases at J, with 19 bases between. Germline CDR1 MNHNS, CDR2 SASEGT. CDR3 size: 16 residues. The CDR3 region has the DNA TGTGCCAGCAGTGCGGAACAGGGATCGGCCTCCTATGGCTACACCTTC. Its translation: CASSAEQGSASYGYTF.

The rearrangement joins TRBV5-1 to TRBJ2-1, with 8 bases that match TRBD2. CDR1 is SGHRS and CDR2 is YFSETQ in the germline V gene. CDR3 length: 14 residues. Trimming at V came to 1 base and at J to 5 bases, leaving 2 bases not matched to a gene. CDR3 sequence reads: CASSLWGLDNEQFF. The CDR3 DNA is TGCGCCAGCAGCTTGTGGGGACTAGACAATGAGCAGTTCTTC.

This chain uses TRBV5-4 with TRBJ2-7, with D perhaps matching TRBD1 (6 bases). The CDR3 spans 17 residues. Germline CDR1 is SGHNT and CDR2 is YYREEE (reference sequence). V gave up 7 bases and J gave up 1 base, with 24 bases separating them. The CDR3 is CASGENRVGYSSYEQYF. CDR3 coding DNA: TGTGCCAGCGGAGAGAACAGGGTTGGCTATAGTTCCTACGAGCAGTACTTC.

The table lists this clone with a count of one. The chain has TRBV7-9 and TRBJ1-6; 7 bases align to TRBD1. Looked up from germline, CDR1 is SEHNR and CDR2 is FQNEAQ (reference sequence). This CDR3 region has 16 residues. J was trimmed by 5 bases and V by 3 bases; bases with no gene match: 7. In nucleotides, the CDR3 is TGTGCCAGCAGCTTGGGAGTCGGGACAGATAATTCACCCCTCCACTTT. Amino acids: CASSLGVGTDNSPLHF.

The V and J genes are TRBV9 and TRBJ1-2; tentatively, D is TRBD1 (5 bases). The length of the CDR3 is 17 residues. The V end lost 2 bases, the J end lost 3 bases, and 20 bases lay between the germline ends. CDR1 is SGDLS and CDR2 is YYNGEE in the germline V gene. The CDR3 spells CASSVGQGGRLDYGYTF. CDR3 in DNA: TGTGCCAGCAGCGTCGGGCAGGGCGGAAGGTTGGACTATGGCTACACCTTC. Drawing the rest from reference TRBV9 and TRBJ1-2, the complete variable domain is DSGVTQTPKHLITATGQRVTLRCSPRSGDLSVYWYQQSLDQGLQFLIQYYNGEERAKGNILERFSAQQFPDLHSELNLSSLELGDSALYFCASSVGQGGRLDYGYTFGSGTRLTVV.

The chain has TRBV6-5 and TRBJ2-3; perhaps TRBD2 as D (7 bases). Trimming removed 7 bases from V and 6 bases from J, with 17 bases in between. CDR3 length: 14 residues. CDR1 and CDR2 from the germline V gene are MNHEY and SVGAGI. The CDR3 DNA reads TGTGCCAGCACCCGGGGGGCTGGTGGGGATACGCAGTATTTT. It specifies CASTRGAGGDTQYF.

This chain uses TRBV27 with TRBJ2-1, with 7 bases that match TRBD2. Germline V gene lookup returns CDR1 MNHEY and CDR2 SMNVEV (reference sequence). The junction had 8 bases not matched to a gene; V was cut back by 2 bases and J by 7 bases. The length of the CDR3 is 15 residues. In DNA, the CDR3 is TGTGCCAGCAGTTTACTAGCGGTATCTGTAAATGAGCAGTTCTTC. Protein sequence: CASSLLAVSVNEQFF.